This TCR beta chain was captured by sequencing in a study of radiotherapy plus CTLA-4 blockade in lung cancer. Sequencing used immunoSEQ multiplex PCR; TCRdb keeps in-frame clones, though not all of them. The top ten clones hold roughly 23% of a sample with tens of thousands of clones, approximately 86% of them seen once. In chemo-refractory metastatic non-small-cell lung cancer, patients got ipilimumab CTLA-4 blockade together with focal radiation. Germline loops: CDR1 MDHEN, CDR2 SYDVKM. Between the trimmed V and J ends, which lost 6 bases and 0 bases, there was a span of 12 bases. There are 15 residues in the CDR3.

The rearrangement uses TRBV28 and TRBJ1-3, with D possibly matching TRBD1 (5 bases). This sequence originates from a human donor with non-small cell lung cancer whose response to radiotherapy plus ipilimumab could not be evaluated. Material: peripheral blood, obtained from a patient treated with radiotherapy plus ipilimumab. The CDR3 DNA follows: TGTGCCAGCAGGGAGGGGTCCTCCTCTGGAAACACCATATATTTT. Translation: CASREGSSSGNTIYF.